A selection of T cell receptor beta chains follows, all from one sample in a study of PD-L1 blockade in urothelial cancer. Some clones are missing from TCRdb's copy, which holds only in-frame ones; the method was immunoSEQ multiplex PCR. Of more than 12,000 clones in the sample, 85% to 90% were seen once. The specimen was PBMCs, collected around atezolizumab (anti-PD-L1) treatment. These receptors were collected from a man between 65 and 85 years old with urothelial cancer. Each CDR3 is given without its conserved first and last residue. D genes are given only for firm matches. Expanded clones are given a class, and other clones once, few, many or no size at all.

V	D	J	size	CDR3
TRBV10-3	TRBD2	TRBJ2-1	NA	AISGVAGDNNEQF
TRBV7-6	TRBD1	TRBJ1-6	NA	ASSFADRGGNSPLH
TRBV6-1	NA	TRBJ1-1	once	ASRAAGTEAF
TRBV28	NA	TRBJ1-4	NA	ASSSRREKLF
TRBV27	TRBD1	TRBJ2-1	NA	ASSPTPPLTGGYYNEQF
TRBV28	TRBD2	TRBJ2-3	NA	ASRSGAVTDTQY
TRBV11-1	TRBD1	TRBJ2-5	NA	ASSLFGTGQIQETQY
TRBV5-1	NA	TRBJ2-7	NA	ASSLVGGGQGNYEQY
TRBV14	TRBD2	TRBJ2-1	NA	ASSPPGGRYNEQF
TRBV5-6	NA	TRBJ1-5	NA	ASSHTRGYQPQH
TRBV7-9	TRBD1	TRBJ2-3	NA	ASSPGQGVDTQY
TRBV28	NA	TRBJ2-3	NA	ASSFSTRLIYTQY
TRBV11-2	NA	TRBJ2-3	NA	ASSLDLGGALY
TRBV28	NA	TRBJ1-1	NA	ASTKGVTEAF
TRBV7-6	TRBD2	TRBJ2-3	NA	ASGLADNLTTDTQY
TRBV6-5	TRBD2	TRBJ2-7	NA	ASASGGSYEQY
TRBV5-1	NA	TRBJ1-4	few	ASSSGMVEKLF
TRBV5-6	NA	TRBJ1-1	once	ASSADRDTEAF
TRBV2	NA	TRBJ1-6	once	ASRGAYNSPLH
TRBV28	NA	TRBJ1-5	once	ASSLGGYSNQPQH
TRBV2	TRBD1	TRBJ1-1	NA	ASSHSSRTGLPEAF
TRBV5-1	NA	TRBJ1-2	NA	ASSLAKGTIYGYT
TRBV9	NA	TRBJ1-2	NA	ASSVDGDGYT